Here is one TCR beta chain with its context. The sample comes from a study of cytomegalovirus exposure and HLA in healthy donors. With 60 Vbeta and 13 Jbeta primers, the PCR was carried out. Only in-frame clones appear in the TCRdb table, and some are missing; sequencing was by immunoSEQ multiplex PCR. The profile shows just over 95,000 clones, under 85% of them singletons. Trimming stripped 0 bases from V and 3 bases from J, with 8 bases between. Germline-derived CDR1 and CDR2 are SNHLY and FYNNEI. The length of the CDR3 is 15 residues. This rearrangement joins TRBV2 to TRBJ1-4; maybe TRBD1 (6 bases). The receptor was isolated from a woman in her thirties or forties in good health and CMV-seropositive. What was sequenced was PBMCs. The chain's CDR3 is CASSEAGQSNEKLFF. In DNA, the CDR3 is TGTGCCAGCAGTGAAGCCGGACAGTCTAATGAAAAACTGTTTTTT. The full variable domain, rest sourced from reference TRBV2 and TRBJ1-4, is EPEVTQTPSHQVTQMGQEVILRCVPISNHLYFYWYRQILGQKVEFLVSFYNNEISEKSEIFDDQFSVERPDGSNFTLKIRSTKLEDSAMYFCASSEAGQSNEKLFFGSGTQLSVL.